Sequencing of this TCR beta chain was carried out in a study of cytomegalovirus exposure and HLA in healthy donors. TCRdb's table, derived via immunoSEQ multiplex PCR, lists solely in-frame clones and lacks some. Among some 180,000 clones listed, around 86% were seen once. Study conclusions and caveats: It was reportedly the case that the classifier diagnosed cytomegalovirus status with high specificity and sensitivity. Testing in vitro showed a few CMV-associated chains specific for CMV antigens.

This clone has more than one count but fewer than ten. Its target is not known. There are 13 residues in the CDR3. V was cut by 1 base and J by 6 bases, with 9 bases left in between. Germline V CDR1 and CDR2: SGHNT, YENEEA. The TCR originated in a man aged 25 to 45 in good health and CMV-seropositive. The rearrangement links TRBV11-3 to TRBJ1-2; D unclear. The specimen sequenced was PBMCs. The CDR3 DNA follows: TGTGCCAGCAGCTTAGGAGGTCAGGATGGCTACACCTTC. Protein product: CASSLGGQDGYTF.